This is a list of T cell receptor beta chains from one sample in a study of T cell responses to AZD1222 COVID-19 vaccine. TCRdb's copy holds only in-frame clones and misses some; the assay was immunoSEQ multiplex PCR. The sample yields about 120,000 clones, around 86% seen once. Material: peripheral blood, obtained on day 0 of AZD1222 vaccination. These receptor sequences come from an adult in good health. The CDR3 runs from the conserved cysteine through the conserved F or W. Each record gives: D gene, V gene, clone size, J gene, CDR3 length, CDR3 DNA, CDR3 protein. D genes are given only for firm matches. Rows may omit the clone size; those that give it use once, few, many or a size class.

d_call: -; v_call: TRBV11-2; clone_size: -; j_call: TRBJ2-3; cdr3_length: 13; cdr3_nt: TGTGCCAGCAGCTTAGGTCCATCAGATACGCAGTATTTT; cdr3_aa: CASSLGPSDTQYF
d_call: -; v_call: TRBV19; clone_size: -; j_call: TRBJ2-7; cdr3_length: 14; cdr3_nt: TGTGCCAGTAGTATCCGGGACGGGACCTACGAGCAGTACTTC; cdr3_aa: CASSIRDGTYEQYF
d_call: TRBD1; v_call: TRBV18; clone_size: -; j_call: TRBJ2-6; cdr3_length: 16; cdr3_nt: TGTGCCAGCTCACCCCGGGACAGACTCGGGGCCAACGTCCTGACTTTC; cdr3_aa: CASSPRDRLGANVLTF
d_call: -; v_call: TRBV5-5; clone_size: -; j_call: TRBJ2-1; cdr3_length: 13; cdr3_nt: TGTGCCAGCAGCTTGGTCCTCAACAATGAGCAGTTCTTC; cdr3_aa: CASSLVLNNEQFF
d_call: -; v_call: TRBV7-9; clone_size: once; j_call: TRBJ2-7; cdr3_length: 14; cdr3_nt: TGTGCCAGCAGGGTAGGAGTTGGGGCTGGCGAGCAGTACTTC; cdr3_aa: CASRVGVGAGEQYF
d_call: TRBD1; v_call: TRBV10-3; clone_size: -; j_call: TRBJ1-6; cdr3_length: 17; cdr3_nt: TGTGCCATCAGTGAGTCTAAATCTGGGACAGATAATTCACCCCTCCACTTT; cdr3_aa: CAISESKSGTDNSPLHF
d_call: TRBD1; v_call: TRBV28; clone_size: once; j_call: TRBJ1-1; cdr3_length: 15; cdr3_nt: TGTGCCAGCCTCACGGGGGGACAGGGAAGGACTGAAGCTTTCTTT; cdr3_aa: CASLTGGQGRTEAFF
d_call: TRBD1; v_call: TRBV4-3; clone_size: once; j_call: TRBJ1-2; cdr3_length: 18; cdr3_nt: TGCGCCAGCAGCCAAGTGGGCCCCCCGGGACAGGGTCCCTATGGCTACACCTTC; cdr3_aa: CASSQVGPPGQGPYGYTF
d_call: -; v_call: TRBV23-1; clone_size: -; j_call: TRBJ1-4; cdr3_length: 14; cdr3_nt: TGCGCCAGCTGGGGGATCGGAACTAATGAAAAACTGTTTTTT; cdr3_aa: CASWGIGTNEKLFF
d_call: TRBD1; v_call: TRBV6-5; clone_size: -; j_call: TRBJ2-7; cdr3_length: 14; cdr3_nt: TGTGCCAGCAGTCCTACAGGGGCCTCCTACGAGCAGTACTTC; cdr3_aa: CASSPTGASYEQYF
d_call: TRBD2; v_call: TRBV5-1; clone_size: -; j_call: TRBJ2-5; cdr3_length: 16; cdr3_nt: TGCGCCAGCAGGGGAGGGATACTACCGGACCAAGAGACCCAGTACTTC; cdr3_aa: CASRGGILPDQETQYF
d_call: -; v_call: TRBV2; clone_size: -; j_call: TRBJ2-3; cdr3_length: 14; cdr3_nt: TGTGCCGCGCTCCGGGAGTTTAGCACAGATACGCAGTATTTT; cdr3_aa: CAALREFSTDTQYF
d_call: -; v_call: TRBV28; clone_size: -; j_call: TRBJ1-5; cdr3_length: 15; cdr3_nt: TGTGCCAGCATCCCTCTAGGGGGTTACAATCAGCCCCAGCATTTT; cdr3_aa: CASIPLGGYNQPQHF
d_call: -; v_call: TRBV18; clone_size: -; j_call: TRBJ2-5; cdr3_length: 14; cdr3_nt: TGTGCCAGCTCACCACCGGGCTCGCCCCAGACCCAGTACTTC; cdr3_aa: CASSPPGSPQTQYF
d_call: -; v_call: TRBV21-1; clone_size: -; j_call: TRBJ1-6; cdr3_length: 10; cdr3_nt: TGTGCCAGCAGAGGGCCACCCCTCCACTTT; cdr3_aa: CASRGPPLHF
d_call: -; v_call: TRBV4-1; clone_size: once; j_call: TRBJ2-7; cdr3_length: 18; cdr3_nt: TGCGCCAGCAGCCAAGCCCAGGCGGGACGGGGGAGCTCCTACGAGCAGTACTTC; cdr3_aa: CASSQAQAGRGSSYEQYF
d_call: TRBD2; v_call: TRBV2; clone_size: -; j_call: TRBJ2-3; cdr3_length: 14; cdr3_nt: TGTGCCAGCAGACGACTAGCGGGGGGTGCTACGCAGTATTTT; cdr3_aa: CASRRLAGGATQYF
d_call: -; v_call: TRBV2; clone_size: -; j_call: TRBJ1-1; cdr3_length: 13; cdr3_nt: TGTGCCAGCTCATCGCTCCTGAACACTGAAGCTTTCTTT; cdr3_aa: CASSSLLNTEAFF
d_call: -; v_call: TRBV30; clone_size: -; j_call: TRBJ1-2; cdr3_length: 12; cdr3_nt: TGTGCCTGGAAAACACAGGGTTATGGCTACACCTTC; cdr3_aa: CAWKTQGYGYTF
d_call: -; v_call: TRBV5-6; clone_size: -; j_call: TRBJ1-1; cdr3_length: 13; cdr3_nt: TGTGCCAGCACCGGGGCAGGAGTCACTGAAGCTTTCTTT; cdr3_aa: CASTGAGVTEAFF
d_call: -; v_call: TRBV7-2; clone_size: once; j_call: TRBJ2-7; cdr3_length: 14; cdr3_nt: TGTGCCAGCAGCTTACAGACTAGGGATTACGAGCAGTACTTC; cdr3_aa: CASSLQTRDYEQYF
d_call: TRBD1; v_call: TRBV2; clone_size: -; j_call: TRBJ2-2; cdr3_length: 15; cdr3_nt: TGTGCCAGCAGTGAACGGCAGGGGGCAAACGGGGAGCTGTTTTTT; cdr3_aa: CASSERQGANGELFF
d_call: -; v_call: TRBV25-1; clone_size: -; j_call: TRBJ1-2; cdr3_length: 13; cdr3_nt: TGTGCCAGCAGTAGACACGACAGCTATGGCTACACCTTC; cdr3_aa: CASSRHDSYGYTF
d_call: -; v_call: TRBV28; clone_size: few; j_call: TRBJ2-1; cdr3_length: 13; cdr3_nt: TGTGCCAGCAGTCTAGGACTCCGGAATGAGCAGTTCTTC; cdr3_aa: CASSLGLRNEQFF
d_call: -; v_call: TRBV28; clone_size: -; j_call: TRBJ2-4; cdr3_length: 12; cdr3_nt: TGTGCCAGCTGCAGGGCGTCCAACATTCAGTACTTC; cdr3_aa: CASCRASNIQYF
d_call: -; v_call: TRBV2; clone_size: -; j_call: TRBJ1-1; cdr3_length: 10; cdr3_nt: TGTGCCAGCAGGGGGATTGAAGCTTTCTTT; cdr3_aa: CASRGIEAFF
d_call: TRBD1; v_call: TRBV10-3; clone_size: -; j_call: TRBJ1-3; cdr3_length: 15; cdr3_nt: TGTGCCATCTCAACGGGACAGCACTCTGGAAACACCATATATTTT; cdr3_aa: CAISTGQHSGNTIYF
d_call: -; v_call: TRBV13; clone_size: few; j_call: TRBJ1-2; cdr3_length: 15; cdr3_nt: TGTGCCAGCAGCGGGGGGCTTCGACTTAACTATGGCTACACCTTC; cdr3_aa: CASSGGLRLNYGYTF
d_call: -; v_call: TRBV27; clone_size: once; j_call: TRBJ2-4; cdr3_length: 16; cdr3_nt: TGTGCCAGCAGTCCCAGGGGGACTCTAGCCAAAAACATTCAGTACTTC; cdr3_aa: CASSPRGTLAKNIQYF
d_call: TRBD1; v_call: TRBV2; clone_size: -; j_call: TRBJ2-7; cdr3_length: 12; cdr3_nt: TGTGCCAGCAGGGACAGGGACCCCGAGCAGTACTTC; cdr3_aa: CASRDRDPEQYF
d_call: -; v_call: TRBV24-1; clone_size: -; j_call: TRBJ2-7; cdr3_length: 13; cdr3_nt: TGTGCCACCAGTGAGGACAGAACGAACGAGCAGTACTTC; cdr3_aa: CATSEDRTNEQYF
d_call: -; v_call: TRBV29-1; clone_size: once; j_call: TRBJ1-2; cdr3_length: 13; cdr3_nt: TGCAGCGTTGGGGGCCTGGGGGGCTATGGCTACACCTTC; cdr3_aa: CSVGGLGGYGYTF